The T cell receptor beta chain described here comes from a study of prognosis after radiotherapy for stage I lung cancer. This clonotype was recorded a few times. Amplicons of TCR beta CDR3 were generated from genomic DNA by two-round multiplex PCR. Individual primers that were specific to each TRBV and TRBJ gene served in first-round PCR. TCRdb called the multiplex PCR reads again in MiXCR, with one record for every CDR3 protein. This table holds under 35,000 distinct CDR3 sequences, over 40% found once. CDR1 and CDR2 from the germline V gene are SGHTA and FQGTGA. V lost 3 bases to trimming and J lost 8 bases, with 13 bases between them. The CDR3 has 14 amino acids.

This clonotype was obtained from a donor aged 50 or older with non-small cell lung cancer. V is TRBV7-3 and J is TRBJ2-2; D gene ambiguous. The sample consisted of PBMCs, taken before or after stereotactic body radiation therapy (not recorded which). DNA of the CDR3: TGTGCCAGCAGCTTCAGGAGCGATGCTGGGGAGCTGTTTTTT. Protein product: CASSFRSDAGELFF. Complete variable domain (other parts from reference TRBV7-3 and TRBJ2-2): GAGVSQTPSNKVTEKGKYVELRCDPISGHTALYWYRQSLGQGPEFLIYFQGTGAADDSGLPNDRFFAVRPEGSVSTLKIQRTERGDSAVYLCASSFRSDAGELFFGEGSRLTVL.